Listed here are 31 T cell receptor beta chains from one sample, sequenced in a study of molecular identifiers for immune sequencing clone quantification. TCRdb called the PCR reads again in MiXCR, with one record for every CDR3 protein. The table records hundreds of thousands of distinct CDR3 sequences, 25% of them present only once. The specimen sequenced was naive CD8+ T cells from blood, with Jurkat cell RNA spiked in. Subset of the sample: FACS-sorted CD8+CD4-CCR7+CD45RA+ naive T cells. The receptors shown here come from a human donor in good health. Some libraries in this study had Jurkat cell RNA spiked in.

Concerning this clonotype: A much more abundant neighbour one base away suggests this may be a read error. The rearrangement uses TRBV6-5 and TRBJ2-7, with D perhaps being TRBD1 or TRBD2 (5 bases each). The CDR3 totals 17 residues. V was shortened by 0 bases and J by 2 bases, with 17 bases between the two germline ends. CDR1 MNHEY and CDR2 SVGAGI come from the germline V gene. Written as DNA, the CDR3 is TGTGCCAGCAGTTACTCGTCCTCATGGGGGAGCCCCTACGAGCAGTACTTC. The encoded protein is CASSYSSSWGSPYEQYF.

V is TRBV19 and J is TRBJ2-3; no firm D call. Trimming took 4 bases from V and 4 from J, leaving 6 bases between them. CDR1 and CDR2 (germline): LNHDA, SQIVND (reference sequence). This CDR3 spans 12 amino acids. CDR3 sequence: CASSKSADTQYF. The CDR3, as DNA: TGTGCCAGTAGTAAGAGCGCAGATACGCAGTATTTT.

This clonotype has only a few counts. The chain has TRBV3-1 and TRBJ2-6; 7 nucleotides agree with TRBD1. Germline trimming cut 4 bases from V and 0 bases from J; bases unmatched to any gene: 6. The CDR3 has 17 amino acids. Germline CDR1 reads LGHDT; CDR2 reads YNNKEL (reference sequence). The CDR3 bases are TGTGCCAGCAGCCGTACAGGGGCTGCCTCTGGGGCCAACGTCCTGACTTTC. Translating gives CASSRTGAASGANVLTF.

This clonotype was seen repeatedly, ten times or more. The chain couples TRBV12-3 or TRBV12-4 to TRBJ1-5; TRBD1 agrees at 8 bases. V was clipped by 6 bases and J by 4 bases; unmatched bases: 5. The CDR3 is 14 amino acids. CDR3 amino acids: CASSSTGVNQPQHF. The CDR3 region has the DNA TGTGCCAGCAGCTCGACAGGGGTGAATCAGCCCCAGCATTTT.

This clonotype was recorded at least ten times. V is TRBV7-9 and J is TRBJ2-7, with a tentative D call TRBD2 (6 bases). This CDR3 has 14 amino acids. Germline lookup yields CDR1 SEHNR and CDR2 FQNEAQ (reference sequence). The V end was cut by 5 bases, the J end by 5 bases, with 16 bases between. The CDR3, as DNA: TGTGCCAGCAGCAGGCCGGGAGTATGGAACGAGCAGTACTTC. Its translation: CASSRPGVWNEQYF.

Remarks on this clonotype: At one of its ends the junction is not consistent with the germline gene, which may arise from a read error. This chain connects TRBV6-5 to TRBJ1-1; 7 nucleotides align to TRBD1. From germline, CDR1 is MNHEY and CDR2 SVGAGI. The length of the CDR3 is 14 residues. This chain's CDR3 is CARSRQGMTTEAFF. The CDR3 DNA reads TGTGCCCGCAGCCGACAGGGAATGACCACTGAAGCTTTCTTT.

Concerning this clonotype itself: Being one base from a much bigger clone, this may be a read error. Here the CDR3 DNA reads TGTGCCAGCAGCGTAGCAGGTCTCCCCGGGTACGAGCAGTACTTC. Encoded protein: CASSVAGLPGYEQYF. The gene calls are TRBV7-2 and TRBJ2-7, with D uncertain. The CDR3 is made up of 15 amino acids. Germline lookup yields CDR1 SGHTA and CDR2 FQGNSA.

This chain connects TRBV6-1 to TRBJ1-4; D may be TRBD1 (5 bases). V dropped 6 bases and J dropped 7 bases, with 24 bases sitting between them. Germline V gives CDR1 MNHNS, CDR2 SASEGT. The CDR3 totals 17 residues. CDR3 in amino acids: CASSWDRSGEWGEKLFF. DNA for the CDR3: TGTGCCAGCAGCTGGGACCGCTCGGGGGAGTGGGGTGAAAAACTGTTTTTT.

A remark on this clonotype: This may be a read error: a much more frequent sequence differs by one nucleotide. The CDR3 carries no conserved terminal phenylalanine or tryptophan, so it likely arises from a read error. The rearrangement uses TRBV4-3 and TRBJ2-7, with 7 bases that match TRBD2. This CDR3 is built from 14 residues. CDR1 LGHNA and CDR2 YSLEER come from the germline V gene. The junction had 5 bases not matched to a gene; V was cut back by 4 bases and J by 2 bases. The CDR3 sequence is CASSPTGTTYEQYS. CDR3 coding DNA: TGCGCCAGCAGCCCGACCGGGACTACCTACGAGCAGTACTCC.

This clonotype was seen many times. The rearrangement links TRBV20-1 to TRBJ2-7; D not resolved. Germline V lookup: CDR1 DFQATT, CDR2 SNEGSKA (reference sequence). The CDR3 totals 15 residues. V was shortened by 0 bases and J by 3 bases, with 15 bases between the two germline ends. The DNA of the CDR3 is TGCAGTGCTAGAGATGGCAATAGCCCCCTCTACGAGCAGTACTTC. This translates into CSARDGNSPLYEQYF.

This sequence joins TRBV27 and TRBJ2-1; D is ambiguous. The germline V gene encodes CDR1 MNHEY and CDR2 SMNVEV (reference sequence). The CDR3 is made up of 15 amino acids. The V gene lost 6 bases and the J gene lost 3 bases, with 15 bases spanning the gap. CDR3: CASSWSWSSYNEQFF. Written as DNA, the CDR3 is TGTGCCAGCAGCTGGTCGTGGTCTAGCTACAATGAGCAGTTCTTC.

This clonotype was observed at least ten times. This chain joins TRBV27 and TRBJ2-7, with D perhaps matching TRBD2 (5 bases). The CDR3 length is 13 residues. V lost 10 bases and J 1 base, leaving 14 bases between the germline ends. CDR1 and CDR2 (germline): MNHEY, SMNVEV (reference sequence). The DNA of the CDR3 is TGTGCCACCGCGGTCCGGGGATCCTACGAGCAGTACTTC. Translation: CATAVRGSYEQYF.

Note on this clonotype: At one boundary the junction diverges from the germline segment, which might be a read error. The rearrangement links TRBV27 to TRBJ2-7, with 9 nucleotides matching TRBD2. The CDR3 is 15 residues long. Germline CDR1 and CDR2: MNHEY and SMNVEV (reference sequence). Written as DNA, the CDR3 is TGTGCCAGCAGTTTTAGTAGCGGGGGCGGGTACGAGCCGTACTTC. Residues: CASSFSSGGGYEPYF.

A note on this clonotype: A much larger clone is a single base away; this may be a read error. The CDR3 does not end in the conserved phenylalanine or tryptophan, so this is likely a read error. Here the CDR3 DNA reads TGTGCCAGCAGCAAACGACCGTCGAACACTGAAGCTTTCCTT. This translates into CASSKRPSNTEAFL. The chain uses TRBV9 and TRBJ1-1; D gene uncertain. Germline CDR1 reads SGDLS; CDR2 reads YYNGEE. The V end was cut by 4 bases, the J end by 1 base, with 11 bases between. The CDR3 is 14 amino acids.

The chain links TRBV7-9 to TRBJ2-7; weak D call: TRBD2 (7 bases). This CDR3 is 15 amino acids long. Trimming cost V 4 bases and J 2 bases, with 15 bases left between them. CDR1 is SEHNR, CDR2 FQNEAQ, per germline (reference sequence). The CDR3 bases are TGTGCCAGCAGCTCAAGGGGGGGGTCGCCCTACGAGCAGTACTTC. Translated: CASSSRGGSPYEQYF.

There are many counts of this clonotype. The chain has TRBV20-1 and TRBJ2-7; 7 nucleotides line up with TRBD2. Germline V gene sequence: CDR1 DFQATT, CDR2 SNEGSKA (reference sequence). V lost 1 base and J lost 0; bases outside the gene matches: 3. CDR3 length equals 14 residues. CDR3 DNA sequence: TGCAGTGCTAGAGGTCCGGGGGGCTCCTACGAGCAGTACTTC. It encodes CSARGPGGSYEQYF.

On this clonotype itself: Given a much more abundant clone one base away, this may be a read error. The rearrangement joins TRBV9 to TRBJ1-5; a weak D match, TRBD1 (5 bases). The CDR3 loop spans 14 amino acids. CDR1 SGDLS and CDR2 YYNGEE come from the germline V gene. The CDR3 DNA sequence: TGTGCCAGCAGCATGGGGGGGAGCAATCGGCCCCAGCATTTT. As protein: CASSMGGSNRPQHF.

Comments on this clonotype: The final CDR3 position lacks the conserved phenylalanine or tryptophan, pointing to a likely read error. The DNA is left out, because the CDR3 cannot be placed on it with certainty; the CDR3 is given as TCRdb lists it. This chain connects TRBV19 to TRBJ1-5; no DNA check was done on the table's D call, TRBD1. The CDR3 spans 14 residues, counting both ends. Germline V gives CDR1 LNHDA, CDR2 SQIVND (reference sequence). CDR3 protein: CASSPTGSNQPQHL.

With respect to this clonotype: The junction does not match germline at one end; this may be a read error. CDR3: CASSFELAGGPSTDTQYF. The DNA for the CDR3 is TGTGCCAGCAGCTTTGAACTAGCGGGAGGGCCGAGCACAGATACGCAGTATTTT. The chain recombines TRBV5-3 with TRBJ2-3, with 13 bases matching TRBD2. TRBV5-3 is assigned to the ORF class and has an uncertain function. The CDR3 runs to 18 residues.

This clonotype was counted between two and nine times. This chain links TRBV19 with TRBJ2-3; D not certain. The CDR3 is 14 residues long. The V gene's germline CDR1 is LNHDA and CDR2 SQIVND (reference sequence). V was cut by 1 base and J by 2 bases, with 7 bases left in between. The chain's CDR3 is CASSIAALTDTQYF. The CDR3 nucleotides read TGTGCCAGTAGTATAGCGGCGCTCACAGATACGCAGTATTTT. Based on the CDR3 plus reference TRBV19 and TRBJ2-3, the full variable domain is DGGITQSPKYLFRKEGQNVTLSCEQNLNHDAMYWYRQDPGQGLRLIYYSQIVNDFQKGDIAEGYSVSREKKESFPLTVTSAQKNPTAFYLCASSIAALTDTQYFGPGTRLTVL.

This clonotype was seen a few times. CDR3 sequence (DNA): TGCGCCAGCAGCCCCGGGACAGGGGATACTGAAGCTTTCTTT. This translates into CASSPGTGDTEAFF. The genes are TRBV4-3 and TRBJ1-1; 10 positions match TRBD1. Germline CDR1 reads LGHNA; CDR2 reads YSLEER. CDR3 length: 14 amino acids. Trimming removed 4 bases from V and 5 bases from J; junction bases left unmatched: 4.

This clonotype was picked up many times. This chain links TRBV29-1 with TRBJ2-3; 12 nucleotides agree with TRBD2. The CDR3 contains 16 residues. The junction had 11 bases not matched to a gene; V was cut back by 4 bases and J by 6 bases. The germline V gene encodes CDR1 SQVTM and CDR2 ANQGSEA. In DNA, the CDR3 is TGCAGCGTTGGAGGGGTCGGGACTAGCGGGCGGGATACGCAGTATTTT. Protein: CSVGGVGTSGRDTQYF.

This clonotype has a handful of counts. The rearrangement joins TRBV12-3 or TRBV12-4 to TRBJ2-3; 8 bases align to TRBD1. This CDR3 region has 18 residues. J lost 1 base, V lost 0 bases, and 9 bases had no gene match. The CDR3 DNA follows: TGTGCCAGCAGTTTAGCGCCTGGGACAGGCGGCGGCACAGATACGCAGTATTTT. Translation: CASSLAPGTGGGTDTQYF.

This clonotype was detected a few times. The rearrangement links TRBV15 to TRBJ2-1, with D possibly being TRBD1 or TRBD2 (5 bases each). With 0 bases removed from V and 7 bases from J, the gap between germline ends came to 19 bases. Per the germline V gene, CDR1 is LNHNV and CDR2 is YYDKDF (reference sequence). The CDR3 has 17 amino acids. CDR3 region: CATSRDRLPGPGNEQFF. The CDR3 DNA is TGTGCCACCAGCAGAGATAGGCTCCCAGGGCCGGGAAATGAGCAGTTCTTC.

Details on this clonotype: Since the CDR3 does not end with the conserved phenylalanine or tryptophan, this likely comes from a read error. V gene TRBV15 combines with J gene TRBJ2-7; 8 bases are shared with TRBD1. The V segment lost 3 bases and the J segment 0 bases; nucleotides outside the gene matches: 4. Germline CDR1 reads LNHNV; CDR2 reads YYDKDF (reference sequence). The CDR3 extends over 15 amino acids. The CDR3 is CATSRRDRPSYEQYI. CDR3 coding DNA: TGTGCCACCAGCAGGAGGGACAGGCCCTCCTACGAGCAGTACATC.

V gene TRBV27 combines with J gene TRBJ2-7; D ambiguous. Germline V CDR1 and CDR2: MNHEY, SMNVEV (reference sequence). The CDR3 consists of 13 residues. With 5 bases removed from V and 3 bases from J, the gap between germline ends came to 11 bases. The CDR3 DNA reads as TGTGCCAGCAGTCTGACATCCCACTACGAGCAGTACTTC. Its translation is CASSLTSHYEQYF.

This rearrangement joins TRBV12-3 or TRBV12-4 to TRBJ1-1, with D possibly matching TRBD1 (5 bases). V was trimmed by 0 bases and J by 5 bases, leaving 13 bases between them. The length of the CDR3 is 15 residues. In DNA form, the CDR3 reads TGTGCCAGCAGTTTAGCGGCGGGGCGGGAAACTGAAGCTTTCTTT. Amino acid sequence: CASSLAAGRETEAFF.

Comment on this clonotype: With a much larger clone just one base away, this may be a read error. The V and J genes are TRBV6-5 and TRBJ2-7, with TRBD2 matching 8 bases. The trim removed 2 bases at V and 1 base at J, leaving 13 bases unmatched. CDR3 size: 18 residues. From germline, CDR1 is MNHEY and CDR2 SVGAGI. In nucleotides, the CDR3 is TGTGCCAGCAGTTACACCCTAGGACCAGCGGGGGATTCCTACGAGCAGTACTTC. This translates into CASSYTLGPAGDSYEQYF.

Notes on this clonotype: The junction departs from germline at one end; a sequencing error may be responsible. The chain is built from TRBV28 and TRBJ2-7; 9 bases agree with TRBD1. Germline-derived CDR1 and CDR2 are MDHEN and SYDVKM. CDR3 length: 14 amino acids. CDR3 amino acids: CASTMTGGAYAQYF. CDR3 DNA: TGTGCCAGCACCATGACAGGGGGGGCCTACGCGCAGTACTTC.

The sample holds many counts of this clonotype. The gene calls are TRBV7-9 and TRBJ2-2; D is unclear. CDR1 SEHNR and CDR2 FQNEAQ come from the germline V gene (reference sequence). The CDR3 is 15 residues long. V gave up 5 bases and J gave up 3 bases, with 13 bases separating them. CDR3 protein: CASSPQWVHTGELFF. CDR3 coding DNA: TGTGCCAGCAGCCCACAATGGGTCCACACCGGGGAGCTGTTTTTT.

Only a few counts were recorded for this clonotype. The genes are TRBV18 and TRBJ2-5, with TRBD2 matching over 14 bases. This CDR3 contains 17 residues. The V segment lost 2 bases and the J segment 5 bases; nucleotides outside the gene matches: 7. Germline V gives CDR1 KGHSH, CDR2 LQKENI. As DNA, the CDR3 is TGTGCCAGCTCACCATTCAAGGGACTAGCGGGAGTGGAGACCCAGTACTTC. Translation gives CASSPFKGLAGVETQYF.